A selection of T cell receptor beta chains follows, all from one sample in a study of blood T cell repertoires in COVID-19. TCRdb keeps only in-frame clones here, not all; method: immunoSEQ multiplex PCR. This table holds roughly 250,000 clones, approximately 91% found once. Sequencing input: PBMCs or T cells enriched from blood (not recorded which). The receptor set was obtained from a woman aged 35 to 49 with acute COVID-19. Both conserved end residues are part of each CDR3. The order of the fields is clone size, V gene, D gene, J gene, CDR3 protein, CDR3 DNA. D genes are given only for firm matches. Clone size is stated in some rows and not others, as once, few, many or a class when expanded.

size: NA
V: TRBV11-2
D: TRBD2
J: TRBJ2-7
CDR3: CASSLERLAGAYEQYF
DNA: TGTGCCAGCAGCTTAGAGAGACTAGCGGGAGCCTACGAGCAGTACTTC

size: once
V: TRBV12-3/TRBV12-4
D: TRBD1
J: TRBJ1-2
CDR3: CASSTSGQTAAF
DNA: TGTGCCAGCAGTACCTCGGGACAGACCGCTGCCTTC

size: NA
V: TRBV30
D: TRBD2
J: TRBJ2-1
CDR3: CAWRTSGREQFF
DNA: TGTGCCTGGAGGACTAGCGGGAGGGAGCAGTTCTTC

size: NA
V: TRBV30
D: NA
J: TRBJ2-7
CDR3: CAWSEGPQVYGEQYF
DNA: TGTGCCTGGAGTGAGGGGCCGCAGGTATACGGCGAGCAGTACTTC

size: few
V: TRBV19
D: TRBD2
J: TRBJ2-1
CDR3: CASSIKRTSGRPRDISSYNEQFF
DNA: TGTGCCAGTAGTATAAAACGGACTAGCGGGAGGCCGAGAGATATTAGCTCCTACAATGAGCAGTTCTTC

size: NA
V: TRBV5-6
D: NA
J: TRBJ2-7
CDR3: CASSSGNYEQYF
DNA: TGTGCCAGCAGCTCAGGGAACTACGAGCAGTACTTC

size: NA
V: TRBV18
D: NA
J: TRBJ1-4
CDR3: CASSPTGGASEKLFF
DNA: TGTGCCAGCTCACCGACCGGTGGGGCCTCTGAAAAACTGTTTTTT

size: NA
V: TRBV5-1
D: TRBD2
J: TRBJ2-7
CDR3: CASSSGTSGYEQYF
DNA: TGCGCCAGCAGCTCCGGGACTAGCGGATACGAGCAGTACTTC

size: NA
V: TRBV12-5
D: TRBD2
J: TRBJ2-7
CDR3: CASGSWAGGNEQYF
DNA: TGTGCTAGTGGCTCCTGGGCCGGGGGGAACGAGCAGTACTTC

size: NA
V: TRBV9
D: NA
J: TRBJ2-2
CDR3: CASSDFDRDHYAGELFF
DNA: TGTGCCAGCAGCGATTTCGACCGGGATCACTACGCCGGGGAGCTGTTTTTT

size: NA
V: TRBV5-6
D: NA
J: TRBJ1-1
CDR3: CASSLGRAKNTEAFF
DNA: TGTGCCAGCAGCTTGGGCAGGGCTAAGAACACTGAAGCTTTCTTT

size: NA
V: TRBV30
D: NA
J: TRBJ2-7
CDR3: CAWAGFGVTYEQYF
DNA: TGTGCCTGGGCAGGGTTCGGTGTCACCTACGAGCAGTACTTC

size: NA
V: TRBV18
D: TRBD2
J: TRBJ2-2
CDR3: CASSSSQREVTGELFF
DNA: TGTGCCAGCTCATCCTCTCAGCGGGAGGTAACCGGGGAGCTGTTTTTT

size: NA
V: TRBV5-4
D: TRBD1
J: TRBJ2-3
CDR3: CASKYRGPGTDTQYF
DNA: TGTGCCAGCAAATACAGGGGGCCTGGCACAGATACGCAGTATTTT

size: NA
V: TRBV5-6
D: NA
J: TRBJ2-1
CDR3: CASSLVGPGLYNEQFF
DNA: TGTGCCAGCAGCTTGGTTGGGCCAGGGTTGTACAATGAGCAGTTCTTC

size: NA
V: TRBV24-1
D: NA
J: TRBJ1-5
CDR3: CATSESNQPQHF
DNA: TGTGCCACCAGTGAATCTAATCAGCCCCAGCATTTT

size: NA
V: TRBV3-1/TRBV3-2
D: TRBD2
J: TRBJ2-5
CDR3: CASSQNREGQKTQYF
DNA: TGTGCCAGCAGCCAAAACCGGGAGGGCCAGAAGACCCAGTACTTC

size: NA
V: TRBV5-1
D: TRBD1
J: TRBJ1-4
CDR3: CASSIGDRDNEKLFF
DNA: TGCGCCAGCAGCATCGGGGACAGAGATAATGAAAAACTGTTTTTT

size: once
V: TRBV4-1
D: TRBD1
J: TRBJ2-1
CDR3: CASSQEVPRRTGFYEQFF
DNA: TGCGCCAGCAGCCAAGAGGTTCCCCGCAGGACAGGGTTCTATGAGCAGTTCTTC

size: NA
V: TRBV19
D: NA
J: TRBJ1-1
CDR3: CASIMNTEAFF
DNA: TGTGCCAGTATAATGAACACTGAAGCTTTCTTT

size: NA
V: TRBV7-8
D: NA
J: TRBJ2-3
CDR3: CASSLAPLAPQYF
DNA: TGTGCCAGCAGCTTAGCGCCGCTAGCTCCGCAGTATTTT

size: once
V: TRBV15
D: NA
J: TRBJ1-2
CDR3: CATSRDRIGVIGGYTF
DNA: TGTGCCACCAGCAGAGATCGGATAGGAGTAATAGGCGGCTACACCTTC

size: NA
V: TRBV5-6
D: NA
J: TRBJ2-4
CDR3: CASSLGAAKNIQYF
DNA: TGTGCCAGCAGTTTAGGGGCGGCGAAAAACATTCAGTACTTC

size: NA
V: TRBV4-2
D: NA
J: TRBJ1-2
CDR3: CASSQEGADNYGYTF
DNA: TGTGCCAGCAGCCAAGAAGGGGCCGATAACTATGGCTACACCTTC

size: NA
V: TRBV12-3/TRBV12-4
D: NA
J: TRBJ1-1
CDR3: CASRQQGIREAFF
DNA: TGTGCCAGCAGACAGCAGGGAATTCGTGAAGCTTTCTTT

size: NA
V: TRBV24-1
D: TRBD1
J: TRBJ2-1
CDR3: CATSDNTGGRYNEQFF
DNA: TGTGCCACCAGTGATAACACAGGGGGCCGGTACAATGAGCAGTTCTTC

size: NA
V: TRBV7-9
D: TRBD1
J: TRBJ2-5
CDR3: CASSSGTGGDVTQYF
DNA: TGTGCCAGCAGCTCCGGGACAGGGGGTGATGTGACCCAGTACTTC

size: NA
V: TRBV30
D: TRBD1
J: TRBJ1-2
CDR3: CAWSSPGTGQPYGYTF
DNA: TGTGCCTGGAGTTCCCCCGGGACAGGGCAGCCCTATGGCTACACCTTC

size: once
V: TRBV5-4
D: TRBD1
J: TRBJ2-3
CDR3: CASSSDRGRAGDTQYF
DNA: TGTGCCAGCAGCTCCGACAGGGGGCGAGCTGGGGATACGCAGTATTTT

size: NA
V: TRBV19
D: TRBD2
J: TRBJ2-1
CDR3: CASSPFAGLAGGNEQFF
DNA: TGTGCCAGTAGTCCCTTCGCCGGACTAGCGGGAGGCAATGAGCAGTTCTTC

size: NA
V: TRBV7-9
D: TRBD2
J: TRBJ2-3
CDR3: CASSTSGDSTDTQYF
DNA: TGTGCCAGCAGCACTAGCGGGGATAGCACAGATACGCAGTATTTT

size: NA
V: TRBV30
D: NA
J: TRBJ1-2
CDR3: CAWRLSGSGYTF
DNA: TGTGCCTGGAGGCTTAGCGGAAGCGGCTACACCTTC

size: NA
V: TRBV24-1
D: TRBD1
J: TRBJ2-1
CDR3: CATSGFPGTDSYNEQFF
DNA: TGTGCCACCAGTGGCTTCCCCGGGACAGACTCCTACAATGAGCAGTTCTTC

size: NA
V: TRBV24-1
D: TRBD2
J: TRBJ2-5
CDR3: CATSDWGREGQETQYF
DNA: TGTGCCACCAGTGATTGGGGCCGGGAGGGCCAAGAGACCCAGTACTTC

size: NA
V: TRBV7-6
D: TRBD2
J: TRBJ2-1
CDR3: CASSLAAGGPYNEQFF
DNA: TGTGCCAGCAGCTTAGCAGCGGGGGGGCCCTACAATGAGCAGTTCTTC

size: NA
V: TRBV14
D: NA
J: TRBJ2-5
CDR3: CASSPRGGTEETQYF
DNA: TGTGCCAGCAGCCCGCGCGGAGGAACAGAAGAGACCCAGTACTTC

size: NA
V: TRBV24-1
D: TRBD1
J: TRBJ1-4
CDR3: CATSDPGTGDEKLFF
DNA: TGTGCCACCAGTGACCCCGGGACAGGTGATGAAAAACTGTTTTTT

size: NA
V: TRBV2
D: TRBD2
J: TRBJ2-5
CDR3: CASTPGGLGETQYF
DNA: TGTGCCAGCACCCCGGGGGGACTAGGGGAGACCCAGTACTTC

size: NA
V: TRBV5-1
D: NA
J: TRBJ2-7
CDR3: CASSLTNNF
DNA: TGCGCCAGCAGCTTGACTAACAACTTC

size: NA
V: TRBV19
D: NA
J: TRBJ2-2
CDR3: CASSPRTANTGELFF
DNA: TGTGCCAGTAGTCCAAGGACAGCTAACACCGGGGAGCTGTTTTTT

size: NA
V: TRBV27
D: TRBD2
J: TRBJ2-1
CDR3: CASSFLGLAGRNEQFF
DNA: TGTGCCAGCAGTTTTTTGGGACTAGCGGGGAGAAATGAGCAGTTCTTC

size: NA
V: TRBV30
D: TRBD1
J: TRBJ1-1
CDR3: CAWDRGYEYTEAFF
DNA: TGTGCCTGGGACAGGGGTTATGAGTACACTGAAGCTTTCTTT

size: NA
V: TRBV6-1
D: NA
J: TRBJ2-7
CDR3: CASSEASEPTREQYF
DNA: TGTGCCAGCAGTGAAGCATCTGAACCTACTCGGGAGCAGTACTTC

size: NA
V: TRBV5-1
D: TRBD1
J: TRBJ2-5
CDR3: CASSLDGQGQETQYF
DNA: TGCGCCAGCAGCTTGGACGGACAGGGGCAAGAGACCCAGTACTTC